Below are 8 T cell receptor beta chains sequenced from a single sample in a study of blood T cell repertoires in COVID-19. The method was immunoSEQ multiplex PCR; TCRdb's version includes in-frame clones alone and lacks a portion of them. The sample yields about 270,000 clones, more than 75% seen once. Sequenced material: PBMCs or T cells enriched from blood (not recorded which). Receptor source: a woman aged 60-70 years in a cohort exposed to, infected with or recovered from COVID-19 (not recorded which).

The chain joins TRBV3-1 (or the pseudogene TRBV3-2) to TRBJ2-7, with D possibly being TRBD2 (5 bases). This CDR3 has 13 amino acids. V lost 4 bases and J lost 3, with 10 bases in between. CDR1 LGHDT and CDR2 YNNKEL come from the germline V gene (reference sequence). CDR3 DNA: TGTGCCAGCAGCCCTCGGGGTGGCTACGAGCAGTACTTC. Amino acid sequence: CASSPRGGYEQYF.

CDR3 amino acids: CASSPDSYNEKLFF. DNA of the CDR3: TGTGCCAGCAGCCCGGACAGTTATAATGAAAAACTGTTTTTT. V and J are TRBV6-2 or TRBV6-3 and TRBJ1-4; tentatively, D is TRBD1 (6 bases). In germline, CDR1 is MNHEY, CDR2 SVGEGT. The CDR3 is 14 amino acids. Trimming removed 6 bases from V and 4 bases from J, with 12 bases in between.

In this sample, this clone turned up a few times. V gene TRBV7-2 combines with J gene TRBJ2-3; D ambiguous. Germline CDR1 reads SGHTA; CDR2 reads FQGNSA. Trimming shortened V by 1 base and J by 7 bases, and 12 bases separated the two germline ends. The CDR3 contains 14 residues. In DNA form, the CDR3 reads TGTGCCAGCAGCTTAGGTCCGAACACCTATACGCAGTATTTT. It encodes CASSLGPNTYTQYF.

This sequence joins TRBV2 and TRBJ2-3; weak D call: TRBD2 (7 bases). Germline loops: CDR1 SNHLY, CDR2 FYNNEI. V lost 6 bases and J lost 4, with 20 bases in between. There are 16 residues in the CDR3. DNA for the CDR3: TGTGCCAGCAGCAGGGGCGGGAGATCCGGGGCAGATACGCAGTATTTT. It yields the protein CASSRGGRSGADTQYF.

In DNA, the CDR3 is TGTGCCAGCAGCTTAACGACAGGGAAAACTGAAGCTTTCTTT. Residues: CASSLTTGKTEAFF. V gene TRBV7-3 combines with J gene TRBJ1-1; 7 bases fit TRBD1. J was trimmed by 5 bases and V by 0 bases; bases with no gene match: 3. This CDR3 has 14 residues. Germline-derived CDR1 and CDR2 are SGHTA and FQGTGA.

On this clone: Other DNA sequences from this sample encode an identical CDR3 as well. This chain joins TRBV6-5 and TRBJ1-1; 8 bases are shared with TRBD1. CDR1 and CDR2 (germline): MNHEY, SVGAGI. V lost 7 bases, J lost 5 bases, and 6 bases stayed unmatched. The CDR3 is 13 amino acids. CDR3 sequence: CASTPGGGTEAFF. The CDR3 bases are TGTGCCAGCACCCCAGGGGGCGGGACTGAAGCTTTCTTT.

This rearrangement joins TRBV5-1 to TRBJ1-3, with D unclear. V lost 0 bases, J lost 3 bases, and 13 bases lay in between. The germline gives CDR1 SGHRS, CDR2 YFSETQ. The CDR3 is 16 residues long. CDR3 coding DNA: TGCGCCAGCAGCTTGGATGCTTCGGGGTATGGAAACACCATATATTTT. It specifies CASSLDASGYGNTIYF.

This clone was seen a single time. The chain is built from TRBV20-1 and TRBJ1-5, with 9 bases lining up with TRBD1. The length of the CDR3 is 18 residues. The germline V gene encodes CDR1 DFQATT and CDR2 SNEGSKA (reference sequence). The V and J ends lost 3 bases and 0 bases, in that order; junction bases with no gene match: 12. The DNA of the CDR3 is TGCAGTGCTAGTGGGGGACAGGGAAGTATCTATAGCAATCAGCCCCAGCATTTT. Encoded protein: CSASGGQGSIYSNQPQHF.